The 9 T cell receptor beta chains presented below share a single source sample, sequenced in a study of tumor-infiltrating lymphocytes in primary liver carcinoma. From around 18-30 mg of unsorted bulk tissue, DNA and RNA were co-extracted together. A primer in the constant region served to generate TCR beta cDNA from 500 ng of total RNA. Three nested multiplex PCR rounds, a slightly modified ARM-PCR, produced the libraries for TCR beta. Running around 10 cycles apiece, the first two PCR rounds relied on TRBV1-TRBV30 forward primers together with a C-beta reverse primer. From the multiplex PCR reads, TCRdb called clonotypes with MiXCR, one entry per CDR3 protein. The sample lists over 35,000 distinct CDR3 sequences; about three quarters were seen once. The specimen sequenced was liver tumor tissue from sampling region 2. The sample's subset: tumor region T2, inferior pole. These receptors came from a man aged 35-49 years with primary liver carcinoma and hepatitis B virus infection.

This clonotype has just one count. An end of the junction does not agree with germline; a read error may underlie this. This chain joins TRBV10-2 and TRBJ2-1, with D possibly TRBD2 on 5 matching bases. Per the germline V gene, CDR1 is WSHSY and CDR2 is SAAADI. This CDR3 is built from 13 residues. Here the CDR3 DNA reads TGCGCCAGCAGTGAGCCTTTGATCGGGGAGCACTTCTTC. The encoded protein is CASSEPLIGEHFF.

This clonotype has a count of ten or more. The genes are TRBV7-3 and TRBJ2-3; possible D gene TRBD1, 6 bases. The V gene lost 5 bases and the J gene lost 1 base, with 13 bases spanning the gap. Germline V gives CDR1 SGHTA, CDR2 FQGTGA. CDR3 length: 15 residues. CDR3 sequence: CASSLPTGGTDTQYF. In DNA, the CDR3 is TGTGCCAGCAGCCTCCCGACAGGTGGCACAGATACGCAGTATTTT.

This clonotype was observed many times. The chain carries TRBV30 and TRBJ1-1; 7 bases map to TRBD1. Germline CDR1 is GTSNPN and CDR2 is SVGIG (reference sequence). This CDR3 has 14 residues. The V and J ends lost 3 bases and 6 bases, in that order; junction bases with no gene match: 10. CDR3 protein: CAWSPTGQLAEAFF. In DNA, the CDR3 is TGTGCCTGGAGCCCGACAGGGCAATTGGCTGAAGCTTTCTTT.

To note about this clonotype: Given a much more abundant clone one base away, this may be a read error. This chain links TRBV28 with TRBJ2-7; TRBD1 might be the D (6 bases). Germline CDR1 MDHEN, CDR2 SYDVKM. The CDR3 has 13 residues. The CDR3 DNA follows: TGTGCCTGCAGGGGAGACGGATCCTACGAGCAGTACTTC. Its protein product is CACRGDGSYEQYF. Full variable domain (missing parts from reference TRBV28 and TRBJ2-7): DVKVTQSSRYLVKRTGEKVFLECVQDMDHENMFWYRQDPGLGLRLIYFSYDVKMKEKGDIPEGYSVSREKKERFSLILESASTNQTSMYLCACRGDGSYEQYFGPGTRLTVT.

As regards this clonotype: One junction end does not reproduce the germline sequence, and a read error may be involved. The chain combines TRBV12-3 or TRBV12-4 with TRBJ1-2; the D gene is possibly TRBD1 (5 bases). The CDR3 runs 14 residues. CDR3 sequence: CTSSFTRGVADYTF. In DNA form, the CDR3 reads TGTACCAGCAGTTTTACAAGGGGCGTAGCTGACTACACCTTC.

As regards this clonotype: The junction does not match germline at one end; this may be a read error. V usage is TRBV28 and J usage is TRBJ2-7; no clear D. The CDR3 consists of 14 residues. Germline loops: CDR1 MDHEN, CDR2 SYDVKM. CDR3 protein: CASSPLADQRVEHF. CDR3 DNA sequence: TGTGCCAGCAGTCCTCTGGCGGACCAGAGAGTCGAGCACTTC.

Notes on this clonotype: The missing conserved phenylalanine or tryptophan at the end of this CDR3 makes a read error likely. The chain uses TRBV9 and TRBJ2-1; no reliable D call. The germline V gene encodes CDR1 SGDLS and CDR2 YYNGEE. V was cut by 0 bases and J by 0 bases, with 7 bases left in between. The CDR3 contains 15 residues. In DNA, the CDR3 is TGTGCCAGCAGCGTAGGGGTGAGCTCCTACAATGAGCAGTTCTAC. Amino acid sequence: CASSVGVSSYNEQFY.

This clonotype was observed once. A much larger clone sits a single nucleotide away, making a read error possible. The chain carries TRBV7-3 and TRBJ2-2, with a possible D match to TRBD2 (5 bases). The CDR3 has 14 residues. The germline V gene encodes CDR1 SGHTA and CDR2 FQGTGA. The CDR3 DNA reads as TGTCCCAGCAGCTTAACGTTAGCGAGCGGGGAGCTGTTTTTT. Protein sequence: CPSSLTLASGELFF.

The V call is TRBV5-1, the J call TRBJ2-6, with 8 bases identical to TRBD2. Germline assignment: CDR1 SGHRS and CDR2 YFSETQ. V shed 0 bases, J shed 5 bases, and the junction held 10 bases outside the gene matches. This CDR3 comprises 18 residues. This CDR3 is CASSLAWTSPSRANVLTF. Here the CDR3 DNA reads TGCGCCAGCAGCTTGGCCTGGACTAGCCCGTCTAGGGCCAACGTCCTGACTTTC.